This entry concerns a single T cell receptor (beta chain). The CDR3 runs to 17 residues. Germline assignment: CDR1 MGHDK and CDR2 SYGVNS. One entry per CDR3 protein, without DNA, is what TCRdb gives after re-calling the 5' RACE reads. The table lists around 100,000 distinct CDR3 sequences. This sample is part of a study of T cells expressing NK-cell markers. Specimen: blood T cells: a sorted CD56 or NKG2C T cell subset, CD4+ or CD8+ T cells, or bulk PBMC T cells (not recorded which). The chain employs TRBV25-1 and TRBJ1-4; the TCRdb D gene call, TRBD1, has no DNA to confirm it. The clonotype was recovered from a woman aged 18 to 75 in good health. This chain's CDR3 is CASSGGQGITTNEKLFF.